These 29 T cell receptor beta chains originate from one sample sequenced in a study of CD4 T cell repertoires in COVID-19 (dated by TCRdb to the early 2020s). Uncultured memory T cell samples were sequenced directly after ex vivo isolation. Library prep was done by the immunoSEQ multiplex PCR assay. TCRdb carries this immuneACCESS record with in-frame sequences only. Its versions omit some clonotypes, under half of them owing to an unresolved V gene in the studies checked, with the rest unexplained. The sample data list approximately 8,700 clones, and around 84% of these were observed just once. The leading ten clones occupy about 2% of the sample. The specimen was effector memory CD4+ T cells from blood, collected before the COVID-19 pandemic. What this sample's cell subset or site label stands for: CD4+ T effector memory cells. Every receptor here comes from a human donor who had COVID-19.

This clone was seen only a few times. The V gene is TRBV5-6, the J gene TRBJ2-1; 7 bases are a match to TRBD1. The CDR3 loop spans 14 amino acids. Germline loops: CDR1 SGHDT, CDR2 YYEEEE. The junction had 7 bases not matched to a gene; V was cut back by 4 bases and J by 6 bases. CDR3 region: CASSPQTGTNEQFF. The CDR3 bases are TGTGCCAGCAGCCCCCAGACAGGGACCAATGAGCAGTTCTTC.

This rearrangement joins TRBV19 to TRBJ2-7; 11 bases are shared with TRBD2. The CDR3 runs 17 residues. Looked up from germline, CDR1 is LNHDA and CDR2 is SQIVND (reference sequence). Trimming removed 6 bases from V and 2 bases from J; junction bases left unmatched: 12. This CDR3 reads CASSRSGTSGTPYEQYF. DNA for the CDR3: TGTGCCAGTAGCAGAAGCGGGACTAGCGGAACCCCCTACGAGCAGTACTTC.

V gene TRBV10-2 combines with J gene TRBJ2-1, with TRBD1 matching 9 bases. CDR3 size: 13 residues. The germline CDR1 and CDR2 sequences are WSHSY and SAAADI. V was pared by 8 bases and J by 6 bases, with 5 bases of the junction left unmatched. The CDR3 is CASQQGAGNEQFF. The CDR3 nucleotides read TGCGCCAGCCAACAGGGGGCAGGCAATGAGCAGTTCTTC.

The chain has TRBV5-6 and TRBJ1-1; D unclear. The germline V and J ends were trimmed by 2 bases and 3 bases, with 8 bases remaining between them. Germline values: CDR1 SGHDT, CDR2 YYEEEE. There are 13 residues in the CDR3. In DNA, the CDR3 is TGTGCCAGCAGCTTCTCTGACTACACTGAAGCTTTCTTT. The encoded protein is CASSFSDYTEAFF. Variable domain in full (rest from reference TRBV5-6 and TRBJ1-1): DAGVTQSPTHLIKTRGQQVTLRCSPKSGHDTVSWYQQALGQGPQFIFQYYEEEERQRGNFPDRFSGHQFPNYSSELNVNALLLGDSALYLCASSFSDYTEAFFGQGTRLTVV.

The chain couples TRBV6-1 to TRBJ1-2; weak D call: TRBD1 (5 bases). CDR3 length equals 15 residues. Germline CDR1 MNHNS, CDR2 SASEGT. V dropped 0 bases and J dropped 4 bases, with 12 bases sitting between them. CDR3 residues: CASSEAPGTVYGYTF. CDR3 sequence (DNA): TGTGCCAGCAGTGAAGCGCCCGGGACTGTCTATGGCTACACCTTC.

By proportion, this clone is large. The chain has TRBV6-1 and TRBJ2-2; the match to TRBD2 covers 11 bases. The CDR3 covers 15 residues. In germline, CDR1 is MNHNS, CDR2 SASEGT. Trimming cost V 2 bases and J 4 bases; bases outside gene matches: 0. CDR3 amino acids: CASSELAGGTGELFF. The CDR3 nucleotides are TGTGCCAGCAGTGAACTAGCGGGAGGCACCGGGGAGCTGTTTTTT.

The chain employs TRBV7-2 and TRBJ2-1; 7 bases agree with TRBD2. With 2 bases clipped from V and 6 bases from J, the junction kept 7 bases outside the gene matches. The CDR3 is 15 residues long. Germline V CDR1 and CDR2: SGHTA, FQGNSA. This CDR3 is CASSLRAGVLNEQFF. CDR3 in DNA: TGTGCCAGCAGCTTAAGGGCGGGGGTCCTCAATGAGCAGTTCTTC.

This chain connects TRBV18 to TRBJ1-1, with a tentative D call TRBD1 (5 bases). V lost 6 bases to trimming and J lost 6 bases, with 11 bases between them. CDR3 size: 12 residues. The germline V gene encodes CDR1 KGHSH and CDR2 LQKENI. CDR3 coding DNA: TGTGCCAGCTCGACAGCAGCCGCTGAAGCTTTCTTT. Translating gives CASSTAAAEAFF.

The genes are TRBV6-6 and TRBJ2-7; 11 positions agree with TRBD1. In germline, CDR1 is MNHNY, CDR2 SVGAGI (reference sequence). The CDR3 loop spans 15 amino acids. V gave up 7 bases and J gave up 2 bases; unmatched junction bases: 7. The CDR3 DNA reads as TGTGCCAGCACCAGCCGGGACAGGGGGGCCTACGAGCAGTACTTC. Translation: CASTSRDRGAYEQYF.

The genes are TRBV11-2 and TRBJ2-7, with 8 nucleotides matching TRBD1. Germline loops: CDR1 SGHAT, CDR2 FQNNGV. V shed 2 bases and J 6 bases; nucleotides not matched to a gene: 3. This CDR3 has 13 amino acids. CDR3 DNA sequence: TGTGCCAGCAGCTTATCAGGGGGCGGCGAGCAGTACTTC. It yields the protein CASSLSGGGEQYF. The full variable domain, in which reference TRBV11-2 and TRBJ2-7 provide the parts outside the CDR3, is EAGVAQSPRYKIIEKRQSVAFWCNPISGHATLYWYQQILGQGPKLLIQFQNNGVVDDSQLPKDRFSAERLKGVDSTLKIQPAKLEDSAVYLCASSLSGGGEQYFGPGTRLTVT.

The CDR3 DNA follows: TGTGCCAGTCAGCAGGGCGCACAAGCTTTCTTT. Protein product: CASQQGAQAFF. V is TRBV19 and J is TRBJ1-1; possibly TRBD1 for D (5 bases). Germline-derived CDR1 and CDR2 are LNHDA and SQIVND (reference sequence). This CDR3 spans 11 amino acids. With 8 bases removed from V and 9 bases from J, the gap between germline ends came to 13 bases. Supplemented by reference TRBV19 and TRBJ1-1, the full variable domain reads DGGITQSPKYLFRKEGQNVTLSCEQNLNHDAMYWYRQDPGQGLRLIYYSQIVNDFQKGDIAEGYSVSREKKESFPLTVTSAQKNPTAFYLCASQQGAQAFFGQGTRLTVV.

This clone was recorded a few times. The chain has TRBV6-1 and TRBJ1-1; 7 nucleotides align to TRBD1. CDR1 is MNHNS and CDR2 is SASEGT in the germline V gene. CDR3 length: 13 amino acids. V shed 11 bases, J shed 3 bases, and the junction held 9 bases outside the gene matches. The CDR3 loop reads CAVRQGKDTEAFF. As DNA, the CDR3 is TGTGCCGTGAGACAGGGAAAGGACACTGAAGCTTTCTTT.

The chain joins TRBV5-8 to TRBJ2-7; D perhaps matches TRBD1 (5 bases). The CDR3 contains 15 residues. Germline V lookup: CDR1 SGHTS, CDR2 YDEGEE. V lost 4 bases, J lost 6 bases, and 20 bases lay in between. The CDR3 spells CASSPGGAPPGEQYF. The CDR3, as DNA: TGTGCCAGCAGCCCGGGTGGGGCACCTCCTGGCGAGCAGTACTTC. The full variable domain, its missing parts supplied by reference TRBV5-8 and TRBJ2-7, is EAGVTQSPTHLIKTRGQQATLRCSPISGHTSVYWYQQALGLGLQFLLWYDEGEERNRGNFPPRFSGRQFPNYSSELNVNALELEDSALYLCASSPGGAPPGEQYFGPGTRLTVT.

The chain couples TRBV2 to TRBJ2-1; 10 bases line up with TRBD2. Germline-derived CDR1 and CDR2 are SNHLY and FYNNEI. V lost 8 bases to trimming and J lost 7 bases; unmatched junction nucleotides: 11. This CDR3 contains 15 residues. CDR3 amino acids: CASGRRLAGVNEQFF. CDR3 coding DNA: TGTGCCAGCGGCCGTAGGCTAGCGGGAGTTAATGAGCAGTTCTTC.

Worth noting for this clone: The junction differs from germline at one of its ends, possibly a read error. The chain has TRBV11-2 and TRBJ2-7, with D perhaps matching TRBD2 (6 bases). Germline assignment: CDR1 SGHAT and CDR2 FQNNGV. The CDR3 is 19 residues long. The CDR3 DNA is TGTGCCAGCAGCATAGATGCCCCGGGGCCAGCGGGCTCGGGCTACGAGCAGTACTTC. Its protein product is CASSIDAPGPAGSGYEQYF.

The chain carries TRBV2 and TRBJ1-1, with 7 bases that match TRBD1. The CDR3 totals 16 residues. CDR1 is SNHLY, CDR2 FYNNEI, per germline. J was trimmed by 1 base and V by 2 bases; bases with no gene match: 7. The CDR3 DNA reads as TGTGCCAGCAGTGAATTTACAGGGGCGGGGAACACTGAAGCTTTCTTT. Its translation: CASSEFTGAGNTEAFF.

This clone has only a few counts. This sequence joins TRBV7-2 and TRBJ1-3; TRBD1 aligns across 7 bases. The CDR3 length is 18 residues. CDR1 is SGHTA, CDR2 FQGNSA, per germline. V shed 5 bases and J 1 base; nucleotides not matched to a gene: 14. The CDR3 loop reads CASSRTGAEVVSGNTIYF. DNA for the CDR3: TGTGCCAGCAGCCGAACAGGGGCCGAAGTAGTTTCTGGAAACACCATATATTTT.

This chain connects TRBV6-1 to TRBJ1-2, with 9 bases identical to TRBD1. Germline assignment: CDR1 MNHNS and CDR2 SASEGT. Unmatched junction bases numbered 4, after V lost 6 bases and J lost 2 bases. The CDR3 is 14 amino acids. This CDR3 is CASRPGQGNYGYTF. The CDR3 nucleotides are TGTGCCAGCAGACCCGGACAGGGGAACTATGGCTACACCTTC.

J is TRBJ1-2 and V is TRBV6-6; 9 bases are a match to TRBD1. The trim removed 7 bases at V and 4 bases at J, leaving 7 bases unmatched. The CDR3 has 14 residues. The germline CDR1 and CDR2 sequences are MNHNY and SVGAGI (reference sequence). CDR3 nucleotides: TGTGCCAGCAACCAGGGACAGGGAGGCTATGGCTACACCTTC. It specifies CASNQGQGGYGYTF.

The rearrangement links TRBV29-1 to TRBJ2-2, with 9 bases identical to TRBD1. The V segment lost 7 bases and the J segment 7 bases; nucleotides outside the gene matches: 4. CDR1 is SQVTM, CDR2 ANQGSEA, per germline. The CDR3 spans 12 residues. DNA for the CDR3: TGCAGCGCTGGACAGGGGAACGGGGAGCTGTTTTTT. Protein product: CSAGQGNGELFF.

The V call is TRBV7-3, the J call TRBJ1-6; 9 bases map to TRBD1. Losses at the gene ends were 4 bases for V and 11 bases for J; bases not matched to a gene: 3. CDR3 length: 13 residues. CDR1 and CDR2 from the germline V gene are SGHTA and FQGTGA. CDR3 nucleotide sequence: TGTGCCAGCAGCTGGACAGGGGATGCACCCCTCCACTTT. This codes for CASSWTGDAPLHF.

This clone came up a few times. The V gene is TRBV6-1, the J gene TRBJ2-7; D not resolved. Germline V lookup: CDR1 MNHNS, CDR2 SASEGT. V dropped 1 base and J dropped 1 base, with 8 bases sitting between them. The length of the CDR3 is 14 residues. The CDR3 is CASSEVSKSYEQYF. The CDR3 nucleotides are TGTGCCAGCAGTGAAGTGTCTAAATCCTACGAGCAGTACTTC.

This chain joins TRBV6-1 and TRBJ1-1, with unresolved D. The CDR3 spans 16 residues. Germline V gives CDR1 MNHNS, CDR2 SASEGT. V lost 1 base and J lost 5, with 17 bases in between. The CDR3 coding sequence is TGTGCCAGCAGTGAAGGAGGGAGGATGGGAGAAACTGAAGCTTTCTTT. This sequence encodes CASSEGGRMGETEAFF.

This chain connects TRBV9 to TRBJ1-5; no firm D call. V lost 0 bases and J 5 bases, leaving 6 bases between the germline ends. Germline CDR1 reads SGDLS; CDR2 reads YYNGEE. The CDR3 has 13 amino acids. The CDR3 loop reads CASSVDIYQPQHF. CDR3 nucleotide sequence: TGTGCCAGCAGCGTAGATATTTATCAGCCCCAGCATTTT.

This clone was recorded a few times. The chain is built from TRBV2 and TRBJ2-3; TRBD1 matches at 10 bases. This CDR3 has 13 amino acids. Germline V lookup: CDR1 SNHLY, CDR2 FYNNEI. The junction had 3 bases not matched to a gene; V was cut back by 6 bases and J by 6 bases. Here the CDR3 reads CASSQDRGDTQYF. The CDR3 DNA sequence: TGTGCCAGCAGCCAGGACAGGGGGGATACGCAGTATTTT.

The chain employs TRBV28 and TRBJ2-6; D ambiguous. This CDR3 is built from 16 residues. Trimming stripped 3 bases from V and 0 bases from J, with 9 bases between. Germline CDR1 is MDHEN and CDR2 is SYDVKM. CDR3 nucleotides: TGTGCCAGCAGTTTGGGTGAGGTCTCTGGGGCCAACGTCCTGACTTTC. Encoded protein: CASSLGEVSGANVLTF.

The chain has TRBV28 and TRBJ2-1; possibly TRBD2 for D (6 bases). The germline V gene has CDR1 MDHEN and CDR2 SYDVKM. This CDR3 has 13 amino acids. The V end was cut by 7 bases, the J end by 14 bases, with 21 bases between. Here the CDR3 reads CASTLRPEGTEFF. CDR3 coding DNA: TGTGCCAGCACCCTAAGGCCGGAGGGGACGGAGTTCTTC.

This clone was counted once. The chain links TRBV28 to TRBJ2-1; no firm D call. V lost 4 bases to trimming and J lost 3 bases, with 7 bases between them. The germline gives CDR1 MDHEN, CDR2 SYDVKM. The CDR3 sequence is 13 residues long. CDR3 nucleotides: TGTGCCAGCAGTTCCCCAATCTACAATGAGCAGTTCTTC. It translates to CASSSPIYNEQFF.

J is TRBJ1-1 and V is TRBV7-2, with a tentative D call TRBD1 (5 bases). Germline lookup yields CDR1 SGHTA and CDR2 FQGNSA. Trimming removed 3 bases at V and 4 bases at J, with 15 bases between. The CDR3 covers 15 residues. The CDR3 protein is CASSFFGGDGTEAFF. The CDR3 DNA sequence: TGTGCCAGCAGCTTTTTCGGGGGGGACGGCACTGAAGCTTTCTTT. Full variable domain (remainder filled in from reference TRBV7-2 and TRBJ1-1): GAGVSQSPSNKVTEKGKDVELRCDPISGHTALYWYRQSLGQGLEFLIYFQGNSAPDKSGLPSDRFSAERTGGSVSTLTIQRTQQEDSAVYLCASSFFGGDGTEAFFGQGTRLTVV.